Below, 16 T cell receptor beta chains from the same sample are listed, as sequenced in a study of persistence of HIV-infected CD4 T cells. Cells were stimulated with CMV-infected fibroblast lysates at approximately 10 ug/mL. CD40L-negative CD69-negative CD45RO-high memory CD4+ T cells were sorted as populations depleted of antigen-responding cells. The libraries were made with immunoSEQ version 4 in survey mode. The method was immunoSEQ multiplex PCR; TCRdb's version includes in-frame clones alone and lacks a portion of them. The sample holds 25,000 to 35,000 clones, approximately 82% seen once. Their recognized antigens are unknown. The sample in question was CD4+ T cells sorted from PBMCs after approximately 19-hour stimulation, obtained from a patient who received antiretroviral therapy. Receptor source: an adult man with HIV who was CMV-seropositive.

The V and J genes are TRBV18 and TRBJ1-2; 7 nucleotides line up with TRBD1. The length of the CDR3 is 16 residues. J gave up 3 bases and V 1 base, and 8 bases lay outside the gene matches. Germline V gene data show CDR1 as KGHSH and CDR2 as LQKENI. CDR3: CASSPRQQGTDYGYTF. The DNA for the CDR3 is TGTGCCAGCTCACCACGACAACAGGGGACGGACTATGGCTACACCTTC.

V is TRBV6-6 and J is TRBJ1-1, with D unclear. Trimming removed 1 base at V and 2 bases at J, with 5 bases between. The CDR3 is 13 amino acids. CDR1 and CDR2 (germline): MNHNY, SVGAGI (reference sequence). The CDR3 here is CASSYYGNTEAFF. The CDR3 DNA sequence: TGTGCCAGCAGTTACTACGGTAACACTGAAGCTTTCTTT.

The chain carries TRBV7-3 and TRBJ1-6, with D perhaps matching TRBD1 (6 bases). V lost 5 bases and J lost 7, with 12 bases in between. The CDR3 runs to 14 residues. Looked up from germline, CDR1 is SGHTA and CDR2 is FQGTGA. The CDR3 region is CASSRGAVNSPLHF. DNA for the CDR3: TGTGCCAGCAGCCGGGGGGCGGTCAATTCACCCCTCCACTTT.

The CDR3: CASRPRVRGYTF. CDR3 DNA sequence: TGTGCCAGCAGGCCAAGGGTGCGTGGCTACACCTTC. This sequence joins TRBV28 and TRBJ1-2; D is unclear. CDR1 is MDHEN, CDR2 SYDVKM, per germline. The CDR3 has 12 residues. The germline V and J ends were trimmed by 6 bases and 7 bases, with 12 bases remaining between them.

The DNA for the CDR3 is TGTGCCAGCAGCTCGATAGGACAGAGGATTGGGCAGTACTTC. It translates to CASSSIGQRIGQYF. V gene TRBV7-2 combines with J gene TRBJ2-7; D is perhaps TRBD1 (6 bases). Trimming left V 4 bases short and J 9 bases short, with 19 bases between. The CDR3 totals 14 residues. CDR1 SGHTA and CDR2 FQGNSA come from the germline V gene.

The chain joins TRBV6-1 to TRBJ1-5; D is perhaps TRBD1 (6 bases). The CDR3 runs 15 residues. V was trimmed by 1 base and J by 6 bases, leaving 13 bases between them. Germline-derived CDR1 and CDR2 are MNHNS and SASEGT. The CDR3 protein is CASSEGTGRFQPQHF. In DNA form, the CDR3 reads TGTGCCAGCAGTGAAGGCACAGGGCGGTTTCAGCCCCAGCATTTT.

This chain connects TRBV7-3 to TRBJ1-2; 11 nucleotides line up with TRBD1. The V and J ends lost 5 bases and 8 bases, in that order; junction bases with no gene match: 10. Germline V lookup: CDR1 SGHTA, CDR2 FQGTGA. The CDR3 has 15 amino acids. In DNA form, the CDR3 reads TGTGCCAGCAGCGAAACCCCGGGACAGGGGGGCGGCTACACCTTC. This sequence encodes CASSETPGQGGGYTF.

This clone appeared a single time. The chain uses TRBV18 and TRBJ2-7; 11 bases are a match to TRBD1. The CDR3 spans 14 residues. After removal of 3 bases from V and 7 bases from J, the junction contained 5 bases not matched to a gene. Germline CDR1 KGHSH, CDR2 LQKENI. The CDR3 DNA reads TGTGCCAGCTCACCGGGACAGGGGGAGGGTGAGCAGTACTTC. Encoded protein: CASSPGQGEGEQYF.

The chain is built from TRBV28 and TRBJ1-2, with 8 nucleotides matching TRBD1. There are 10 residues in the CDR3. V lost 10 bases, J lost 7 bases, and 2 bases stayed unmatched. Looked up from germline, CDR1 is MDHEN and CDR2 is SYDVKM. As DNA, the CDR3 is TGTGCCACCGACAGGGGTGGCTACACCTTC. This sequence encodes CATDRGGYTF.

The chain employs TRBV7-2 and TRBJ2-3; D gene unclear. This CDR3 has 14 amino acids. Trimming stripped 4 bases from V and 4 bases from J, with 12 bases between. CDR1 is SGHTA and CDR2 is FQGNSA in the germline V gene. The CDR3 sequence is CASSSGRNPDTQYF. Written as DNA, the CDR3 is TGTGCCAGCAGCTCTGGACGCAATCCAGATACGCAGTATTTT.

This sequence joins TRBV10-3 and TRBJ2-3; 9 nucleotides align to TRBD1. V trimming: 9 bases; J trimming: 3 bases; junction bases outside the gene matches: 4. Germline values: CDR1 ENHRY, CDR2 SYGVKD. The CDR3 has 13 residues. In nucleotides, the CDR3 is TGTGCCATGGGGGGGACAGGGACAGATACGCAGTATTTT. This translates into CAMGGTGTDTQYF.

J is TRBJ1-1 and V is TRBV6-5; D gene ambiguous. The germline V gene has CDR1 MNHEY and CDR2 SVGAGI. Trimming left V 6 bases short and J 7 bases short, with 21 bases between. CDR3 length: 15 residues. The CDR3 DNA is TGTGCCAGCAGGACTATTGGGGTTGGGTTTAGTGAAGCTTTCTTT. It is translated as CASRTIGVGFSEAFF.

The chain recombines TRBV7-8 with TRBJ1-2; 8 positions agree with TRBD1. This CDR3 is 13 amino acids long. Unmatched junction bases numbered 5, after V lost 5 bases and J lost 6 bases. Germline CDR1 and CDR2: SGHVS and FQNEAQ. The CDR3, as DNA: TGTGCCAGCAGCGCGGACAGGGACAATGGCTACACCTTC. It translates to CASSADRDNGYTF.

The chain recombines TRBV18 with TRBJ1-2; TRBD1 might be the D (5 bases). Germline V gene lookup returns CDR1 KGHSH and CDR2 LQKENI. This CDR3 is 13 amino acids long. The ends were cut back, 3 bases at V and 2 bases at J, with 7 bases in the middle. In DNA, the CDR3 is TGTGCCAGCTCACCTGACAGCAACTATGGCTACACCTTC. The encoded protein is CASSPDSNYGYTF.

The chain recombines TRBV7-6 with TRBJ1-5; TRBD1 is a possible D gene (5 bases). The CDR3 is made up of 14 amino acids. Germline V gene data show CDR1 as SGHVS and CDR2 as FNYEAQ. The ends were cut back, 5 bases at V and 6 bases at J, with 14 bases in the middle. DNA for the CDR3: TGTGCCAGCAGCCCACGGGGCGCGGGTCAGCCCCAGCATTTT. The encoded protein is CASSPRGAGQPQHF. The full variable domain, its missing parts supplied by reference TRBV7-6 and TRBJ1-5, is GAGVSQSPRYKVTKRGQDVALRCDPISGHVSLYWYRQALGQGPEFLTYFNYEAQQDKSGLPNDRFSAERPEGSISTLTIQRTEQRDSAMYRCASSPRGAGQPQHFGDGTRLSIL.

The CDR3 spells CASSGRTGGKDSPLHF. The DNA for the CDR3 is TGTGCCAGCAGTGGAAGGACAGGGGGCAAGGATTCACCCCTCCACTTT. The chain joins TRBV6-1 to TRBJ1-6; 11 positions agree with TRBD1. This CDR3 comprises 16 residues. The germline V gene encodes CDR1 MNHNS and CDR2 SASEGT. Trimming at V came to 4 bases and at J to 8 bases, leaving 7 bases not matched to a gene.